The rows below give T cell receptor beta chains drawn from one sample of a study of T-cell reconstitution after alpha-beta-depleted transplantation in children. Each CDR3 protein gets one entry after TCRdb re-called the PCR reads with MiXCR. The table has 450,000 to 500,000 distinct CDR3 sequences, under 15% seen once. The starting material was PBMCs from the stem cell graft donor, obtained from the stem cell graft. These receptors all come from a human donor who donated a stem cell graft to a child with combined immunodeficiency. The CDR3 runs from the conserved cysteine through the conserved F or W. Each record gives: D gene, V gene, J gene, clone size, CDR3 DNA, CDR3 protein. A D gene is named only where the DNA matches it firmly. For some rows the clone size is stated as once, few or many, or as a class when expanded; others skip it.

TRBD2,TRBV27,TRBJ2-7,-,TGTGCCAGCAGGGAGCGGGAGGGTGGCGAGCAGTACTTC,CASREREGGEQYF
-,TRBV28,TRBJ2-3,few,TGTGCCAGCAGTCCACTTTCCCACCTTCCTGATACGCAGTATTTT,CASSPLSHLPDTQYF
-,TRBV12-3/TRBV12-4,TRBJ2-3,-,TGTGCCAGCAGTTTGCACGTTGGCGTGGATACGCAGTATTTT,CASSLHVGVDTQYF
-,TRBV7-2,TRBJ1-2,-,TGTGCCAGCAGCTCCACTCAGGCCTATGGCTACACCTTC,CASSSTQAYGYTF
-,TRBV16,TRBJ2-7,-,TGTGCCAGCAGCCAATCGCCCGGACAGCCCTACGAGCAGTACTTC,CASSQSPGQPYEQYF
-,TRBV15,TRBJ2-1,-,TGTGCCACCAGCAGCCCCGTTTTCGGACTTTCCTACAATGAGCAGTTCTTC,CATSSPVFGLSYNEQFF
-,TRBV5-1,TRBJ2-1,-,TGCGCCAGCAGCGCCGGACCGGGCAATGAGCAGTTCTTC,CASSAGPGNEQFF
TRBD2,TRBV2,TRBJ2-7,few,TGTGCCAGCAGAACTCCTAGCGGGAGGTACGAGCAGTACTTC,CASRTPSGRYEQYF
-,TRBV6-1,TRBJ2-1,few,TGTGCCAGCAGTGAAGTAATAGGTGGGAGAGATGCCTACAATGAGCAGTTCTTC,CASSEVIGGRDAYNEQFF
-,TRBV7-9,TRBJ2-7,once,TGTGCCAGCAGTCCCGGCCGGGGGCACTCCTACGAGCAGTACTTC,CASSPGRGHSYEQYF
-,TRBV6-2/TRBV6-3,TRBJ2-1,many,TGTGCCAGCAGTCCCGGGACTGACAATGAGCAGTTCTTC,CASSPGTDNEQFF
TRBD2,TRBV6-5,TRBJ2-3,-,TGTGCCAGCAGTTACTCCCGTGGACTAGCGGGGAGCACAGATACGCAGTATTTT,CASSYSRGLAGSTDTQYF
TRBD2,TRBV18,TRBJ2-1,many,TGTGCCAGCTCACCAGGCCTACTGACTAGCGGGCAGGGTGAGATCAATGAGCAGTTCTTC,CASSPGLLTSGQGEINEQFF
-,TRBV2,TRBJ2-1,few,TGTGCCAGTAGACGGGAAAAGGATCAGCGCTATGAGCAGTTCTTC,CASRREKDQRYEQFF
TRBD1,TRBV9,TRBJ1-6,many,TGTGCCAGCAGCGCCCGGGACAGGCACAATTCACCCCTCCACTTT,CASSARDRHNSPLHF
-,TRBV6-5,TRBJ2-5,many,TGTGCCAGCAGTTACGGGATCATAGCACAGAAGCAGTACTTC,CASSYGIIAQKQYF
-,TRBV24-1,TRBJ2-3,-,TGTGCCACCAGTGACTACGGGACACCCTTTCGCACAGATACGCAGTATTTT,CATSDYGTPFRTDTQYF
-,TRBV5-1,TRBJ2-7,-,TGCGCCAGCAGCTTGGCGGGGCCCCGGGGTTACGAGCAGTACTTC,CASSLAGPRGYEQYF
TRBD1,TRBV7-7,TRBJ2-3,few,TGTGCTAGCAGCTTAGGGCAGGGGACAGGAGATACGCAGTATTTT,CASSLGQGTGDTQYF
-,TRBV9,TRBJ2-1,-,TGTGCCAGCAGCGATGGAGCGGGTAGCTCCTACAATGAGCAGTTCTTC,CASSDGAGSSYNEQFF
-,TRBV12-3/TRBV12-4,TRBJ2-7,few,TGTGCCAGCAGTCCACAGGGGGGGGTCTACGAGCAGTACTTC,CASSPQGGVYEQYF
TRBD1,TRBV30,TRBJ2-1,many,TGTGCCTGGAGTTCGGACAGGTCCTACAATGAGCAGTTCTTC,CAWSSDRSYNEQFF
TRBD2,TRBV12-3/TRBV12-4,TRBJ2-3,few,TGTGCCAGCAGACCTCCGGGACTAGCGTTCAGAAATACGCAGTATTTT,CASRPPGLAFRNTQYF
TRBD1,TRBV20-1,TRBJ1-3,-,TGCAGTGCTGGCTCGCACACAGGGGCTGGAAACACCATATATTTT,CSAGSHTGAGNTIYF
TRBD2,TRBV20-1,TRBJ2-3,few,TGCAGTGCTTCCTTAGCGGGAGGGCCGGAAGATACGCAGTATTTT,CSASLAGGPEDTQYF
-,TRBV11-3,TRBJ2-1,few,TGTGCCAGCAGCTTCCGGGTCGACCTCTCCTACAATGAGCAGTTCTTC,CASSFRVDLSYNEQFF
-,TRBV7-9,TRBJ1-3,-,TGTGCCAGCACCCCTTCCCTCCGCTCTGGAAACACCATATATTTT,CASTPSLRSGNTIYF
TRBD2,TRBV6-1,TRBJ2-2,-,TGTGCCAGCAGCCGAAGCGGGAGTGGCACCGGGGAGCTGTTTTTT,CASSRSGSGTGELFF
-,TRBV27,TRBJ2-3,many,TGTGCCAGCAGCCCTTACACAGGGTCCCATAGCACAGATACGCAGTATTTT,CASSPYTGSHSTDTQYF
TRBD2,TRBV5-4,TRBJ2-2,-,TGTGCCAGCAGCGGGAAAACTAGCGGGGGGTCCGGGGAGCTGTTTTTT,CASSGKTSGGSGELFF
-,TRBV27,TRBJ1-1,few,TGTGCCAGCAGTTTAACAGGTAATGGAGCTTTCTTT,CASSLTGNGAFF
-,TRBV7-9,TRBJ2-2,-,TGTGCCAGCAGCTTAGTCCGCCGAAGTGACGGGGAGCTGTTTTTT,CASSLVRRSDGELFF
TRBD2,TRBV9,TRBJ2-7,-,TGTGCCAGCAGCGCGGGGGGAGGTAGCGGCTACGAGCAGTACTTC,CASSAGGGSGYEQYF
-,TRBV12-3/TRBV12-4,TRBJ1-4,-,TGTGCCAGCAGTTTCCCCTCCCCCCGTCCCGAAAAACTGTTTTTT,CASSFPSPRPEKLFF
TRBD1,TRBV12-3/TRBV12-4,TRBJ2-2,many,TGTGCCAGCAGAAGAGGACAGGGAAGCACCGGGGAGCTGTTTTTT,CASRRGQGSTGELFF
-,TRBV12-3/TRBV12-4,TRBJ1-2,-,TGTGCCAGCAGTTATAATCTCGCAGATCGGGGCTACACCTTC,CASSYNLADRGYTF
-,TRBV2,TRBJ2-1,-,TGTGCCAGCAGTACAGTAGTAAGCTCCTACAATGAGCAGTTCTTC,CASSTVVSSYNEQFF
TRBD1,TRBV29-1,TRBJ1-2,-,TGCAGCGTGGCGGGGGACAGGGATCTTCCCTATGGCTACACCTTC,CSVAGDRDLPYGYTF
TRBD2,TRBV19,TRBJ2-3,few,TGTGCCAGTAGTATAGGAGATAGCGGGAGGTCAGATACGCAGTATTTT,CASSIGDSGRSDTQYF
-,TRBV12-3/TRBV12-4,TRBJ1-2,few,TGTGCCAGCAGTCGGGACTTCTACGATGGCTACACCTTC,CASSRDFYDGYTF
TRBD1,TRBV18,TRBJ2-6,-,TGTGCCAGCTCAGCCCGGACAGGGCTTGACTCCGGGGCCAACGTCCTGACTTTC,CASSARTGLDSGANVLTF
-,TRBV7-9,TRBJ1-4,few,TGTGCCAGCAGCTTCCAACACAGGGAGGGAAGATCAACTAATGAAAAACTGTTTTTT,CASSFQHREGRSTNEKLFF
-,TRBV29-1,TRBJ2-3,-,TGCAGCGAGGGACGGGTGCTCACAGATACGCAGTATTTT,CSEGRVLTDTQYF
TRBD1,TRBV28,TRBJ2-7,-,TGTGCCAGCAGTGAACCTCAGGGGGTTGCCTACGAGCAGTACTTC,CASSEPQGVAYEQYF
TRBD1,TRBV9,TRBJ2-1,many,TGTGCCAAAAGCAGCTTCGGGACAGGGACTTACAATGAGCAGTTCTTC,CAKSSFGTGTYNEQFF